The 17 T cell receptor beta chains reported below all come from one sample, sequenced in a study of CD8 T cells in Susac syndrome. Random hexamers served to reverse transcribe roughly 0.45 to 1 ug RNA. MiXCR was run by TCRdb on the immunoSEQ multiplex PCR reads, yielding one entry per CDR3 protein. Among roughly 130,000 distinct CDR3 sequences listed, about 95% were seen once. Sequences were obtained from CD4+ T cells from PBMCs. The receptors were gathered from a human donor with multiple sclerosis.

The chain carries TRBV27 and TRBJ2-7; D might be TRBD2 (6 bases). Looked up from germline, CDR1 is MNHEY and CDR2 is SMNVEV (reference sequence). The CDR3 consists of 19 residues. Between the trimmed V and J ends, which lost 2 bases and 4 bases, there was a span of 27 bases. CDR3 amino acids: CASSLRATAGTGSLYEQYF. Here the CDR3 DNA reads TGTGCCAGCAGTTTACGGGCTACCGCCGGGACTGGGAGTTTGTACGAGCAGTACTTC.

This chain connects TRBV20-1 to TRBJ2-7; TRBD2 aligns across 8 bases. Germline V gives CDR1 DFQATT, CDR2 SNEGSKA (reference sequence). The CDR3 spans 15 residues. The ends lost 0 bases at V and 2 bases at J; junction bases unmatched: 6. CDR3 residues: CSARDPLAGTYEQYF. The DNA of the CDR3 is TGCAGTGCTAGAGATCCGCTAGCGGGCACCTACGAGCAGTACTTC.

V is TRBV7-2 and J is TRBJ2-7; 8 nucleotides agree with TRBD1. After removal of 5 bases from V and 6 bases from J, the junction contained 9 bases not matched to a gene. This CDR3 region has 14 residues. Germline V gene sequence: CDR1 SGHTA, CDR2 FQGNSA. The DNA for the CDR3 is TGTGCCAGCAGCCAAGACAGGGGCCTACGCGAGCAGTACTTC. It specifies CASSQDRGLREQYF.

CDR3 region: CATGQGGGNQPQHF. In DNA form, the CDR3 reads TGTGCCACCGGACAGGGGGGGGGCAATCAGCCCCAGCATTTT. V is TRBV24-1 and J is TRBJ1-5, with TRBD1 matching over 10 bases. Germline assignment: CDR1 KGHDR and CDR2 SFDVKD. This CDR3 has 14 amino acids. The V segment lost 9 bases and the J segment 2 bases; nucleotides outside the gene matches: 3.

CDR3 sequence reads: CSTPGVGGNQPQHF. DNA of the CDR3: TGCAGTACGCCAGGGGTTGGAGGCAATCAGCCCCAGCATTTT. V usage is TRBV20-1 and J usage is TRBJ1-5; tentative D call: TRBD1 (6 bases). The length of the CDR3 is 14 residues. Germline V CDR1 and CDR2: DFQATT, SNEGSKA (reference sequence). Trimming took off 8 bases at V and 2 bases at J, with 16 bases between the two ends.

This clonotype has a handful of counts. The rearrangement links TRBV2 to TRBJ2-1; 10 positions match TRBD2. The CDR3 covers 14 residues. The germline V gene encodes CDR1 SNHLY and CDR2 FYNNEI. V shed 5 bases and J 7 bases; nucleotides not matched to a gene: 5. CDR3 amino acids: CASSILAGRNEQFF. The CDR3 nucleotides read TGTGCCAGCAGTATACTAGCGGGGAGGAATGAGCAGTTCTTC.

The chain uses TRBV20-1 and TRBJ2-1; 11 nucleotides agree with TRBD2. The CDR3 loop spans 17 amino acids. Germline-derived CDR1 and CDR2 are DFQATT and SNEGSKA (reference sequence). J lost 0 bases, V lost 6 bases, and 10 bases had no gene match. Here the CDR3 DNA reads TGCAGTGCCGGGACTAGCGGATTGACCCGCTCCTACAATGAGCAGTTCTTC. Amino acids: CSAGTSGLTRSYNEQFF.

The sample holds one count of this clonotype. The V and J genes are TRBV7-2 and TRBJ2-1; TRBD2 matches at 9 bases. The CDR3 contains 14 residues. Losses at the gene ends were 5 bases for V and 3 bases for J; bases not matched to a gene: 2. Germline values: CDR1 SGHTA, CDR2 FQGNSA. Written as DNA, the CDR3 is TGTGCCAGCAGCCGCGGGGGGGGCTACAATGAGCAGTTCTTC. Translating it yields CASSRGGGYNEQFF.

The CDR3 sequence: CSARLAGGGETQYF. CDR3 nucleotides: TGCAGTGCAAGACTAGCGGGGGGAGGAGAGACCCAGTACTTC. V gene TRBV20-1 combines with J gene TRBJ2-5; 13 bases align to TRBD2. The CDR3 is 14 residues long. V was pared by 6 bases and J by 4 bases, with 5 bases of the junction left unmatched. CDR1 and CDR2 from the germline V gene are DFQATT and SNEGSKA (reference sequence).

V and J are TRBV29-1 and TRBJ1-2; TRBD1 aligns across 8 bases. V was clipped by 0 bases and J by 4 bases; unmatched bases: 10. Germline values: CDR1 SQVTM, CDR2 ANQGSEA. The CDR3 has 16 amino acids. CDR3 amino acids: CSVEDWTLDRAYGYTF. DNA of the CDR3: TGCAGCGTTGAAGATTGGACCCTGGACAGGGCCTATGGCTACACCTTC.

The V and J genes are TRBV20-1 and TRBJ2-7; a possible D gene is TRBD2 (5 bases). Germline-derived CDR1 and CDR2 are DFQATT and SNEGSKA (reference sequence). This CDR3 spans 14 amino acids. The CDR3 DNA is TGCAGCGTCCGGCGAGGGTTCAGTACCGACGAGCAGTACTTC. Encoded protein: CSVRRGFSTDEQYF.

This sequence joins TRBV9 and TRBJ2-7, with 9 bases aligning to TRBD2. The CDR3 consists of 16 residues. V was clipped by 3 bases and J by 3 bases; unmatched bases: 10. The V gene's germline CDR1 is SGDLS and CDR2 YYNGEE. The CDR3 region is CASSAGRAGGLYEQYF. The DNA of the CDR3 is TGTGCCAGCAGCGCTGGTAGAGCGGGGGGCCTCTACGAGCAGTACTTC.

This sequence joins TRBV12-3 or TRBV12-4 and TRBJ1-2; 11 positions agree with TRBD1. V was clipped by 6 bases and J by 7 bases; unmatched bases: 4. This CDR3 region has 13 residues. The CDR3 spells CASRRDRGVGYTF. CDR3 coding DNA: TGTGCCAGCAGACGGGACAGGGGGGTTGGCTACACCTTC.

V and J are TRBV14 and TRBJ1-2, with D perhaps matching TRBD1 (6 bases). The V and J ends lost 3 bases and 7 bases respectively, with 15 bases between them. CDR1 SGHDN and CDR2 FVKESK come from the germline V gene. There are 14 residues in the CDR3. CDR3 residues: CASSQNRDTLGYTF. The CDR3 DNA reads as TGTGCCAGCAGCCAGAACCGGGACACCCTTGGCTACACCTTC.

The rearrangement uses TRBV12-3 or TRBV12-4 and TRBJ2-7; the D is unclear. CDR3 size: 14 residues. Trimming pared 3 bases from V and 0 bases from J, leaving 9 bases between. This CDR3 reads CASSFGAGSYEQYF. CDR3 sequence (DNA): TGTGCCAGCAGTTTTGGCGCAGGCTCCTACGAGCAGTACTTC.

This chain joins TRBV6-5 and TRBJ2-3, with D perhaps matching TRBD1 (6 bases). Deletions cut 0 bases from V and 4 bases from J, with 14 bases between. Germline lookup yields CDR1 MNHEY and CDR2 SVGAGI. This CDR3 has 16 amino acids. CDR3 DNA: TGTGCCAGCAGTTACTCTTCAGGGGTTCCACCAGATACGCAGTATTTT. As protein: CASSYSSGVPPDTQYF.

This clonotype occurred once. This sequence joins TRBV12-5 and TRBJ1-2, with no clear D. The CDR3 is made up of 12 amino acids. Germline lookup yields CDR1 LGHNT and CDR2 FRNRAP. V was shortened by 6 bases and J by 5 bases, with 10 bases between the two germline ends. CDR3 residues: CASGPGSYGYTF. In nucleotides, the CDR3 is TGTGCTAGTGGCCCCGGATCATATGGCTACACCTTC.